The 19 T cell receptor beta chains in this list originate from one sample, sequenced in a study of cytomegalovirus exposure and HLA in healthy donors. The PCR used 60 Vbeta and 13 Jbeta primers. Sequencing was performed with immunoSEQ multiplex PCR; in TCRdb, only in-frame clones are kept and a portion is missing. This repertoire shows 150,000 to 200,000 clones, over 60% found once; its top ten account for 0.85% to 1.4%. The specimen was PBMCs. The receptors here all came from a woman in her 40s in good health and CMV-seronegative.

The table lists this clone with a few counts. This CDR3 is CASSPAGKQNQPQHF. Here the CDR3 DNA reads TGTGCCAGCAGTCCCGCAGGTAAACAGAATCAGCCCCAGCATTTT. The chain carries TRBV25-1 and TRBJ1-5; unclear D gene. Per the germline V gene, CDR1 is MGHDK and CDR2 is SYGVNS. The CDR3 extends over 15 amino acids. V was pared by 5 bases and J by 4 bases, with 15 bases between.

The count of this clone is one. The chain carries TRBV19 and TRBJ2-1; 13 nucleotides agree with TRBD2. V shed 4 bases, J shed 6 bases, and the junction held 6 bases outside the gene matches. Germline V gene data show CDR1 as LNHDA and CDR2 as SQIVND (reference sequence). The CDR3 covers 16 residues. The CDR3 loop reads CASSNLRTSGSNEQFF. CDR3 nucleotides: TGTGCCAGTAGTAACCTGCGGACTAGCGGGAGCAATGAGCAGTTCTTC. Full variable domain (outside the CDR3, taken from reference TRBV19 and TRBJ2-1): DGGITQSPKYLFRKEGQNVTLSCEQNLNHDAMYWYRQDPGQGLRLIYYSQIVNDFQKGDIAEGYSVSREKKESFPLTVTSAQKNPTAFYLCASSNLRTSGSNEQFFGPGTRLTVL.

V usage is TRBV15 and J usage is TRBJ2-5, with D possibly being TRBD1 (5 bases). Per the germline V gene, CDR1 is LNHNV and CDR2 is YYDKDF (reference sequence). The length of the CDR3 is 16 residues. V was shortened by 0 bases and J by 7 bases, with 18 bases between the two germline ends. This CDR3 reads CATSRDAFAGSGTQYF. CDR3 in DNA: TGTGCCACCAGCAGAGATGCCTTCGCAGGGTCCGGGACCCAGTACTTC.

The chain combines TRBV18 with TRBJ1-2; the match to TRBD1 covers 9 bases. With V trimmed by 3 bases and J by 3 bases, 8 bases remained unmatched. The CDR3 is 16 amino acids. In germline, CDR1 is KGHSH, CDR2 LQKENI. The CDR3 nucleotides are TGTGCCAGCTCACCCGATTCACAGGGGGCCTACTATGGCTACACCTTC. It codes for CASSPDSQGAYYGYTF.

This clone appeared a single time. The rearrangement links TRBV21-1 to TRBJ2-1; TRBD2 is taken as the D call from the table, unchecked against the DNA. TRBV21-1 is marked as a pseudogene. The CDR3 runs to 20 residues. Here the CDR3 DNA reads TGTGCCAGCAGCACCCCCGGGACTAGCGGGAGTACCTTCTCCTACAATGAGCAGTTCTTC. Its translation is CASSTPGTSGSTFSYNEQFF.

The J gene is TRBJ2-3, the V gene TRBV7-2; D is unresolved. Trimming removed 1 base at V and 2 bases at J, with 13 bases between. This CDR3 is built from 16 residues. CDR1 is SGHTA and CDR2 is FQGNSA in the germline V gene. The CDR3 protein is CASSLGPRVNTDTQYF. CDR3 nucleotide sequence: TGTGCCAGCAGCTTAGGCCCCCGGGTAAACACAGATACGCAGTATTTT.

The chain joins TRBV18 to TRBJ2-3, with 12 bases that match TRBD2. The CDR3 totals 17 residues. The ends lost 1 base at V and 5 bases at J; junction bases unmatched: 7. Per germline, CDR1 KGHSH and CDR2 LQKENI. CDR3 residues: CASSPRLAGGPQDTQYF. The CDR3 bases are TGTGCCAGCTCACCACGTCTAGCGGGAGGGCCACAAGATACGCAGTATTTT.

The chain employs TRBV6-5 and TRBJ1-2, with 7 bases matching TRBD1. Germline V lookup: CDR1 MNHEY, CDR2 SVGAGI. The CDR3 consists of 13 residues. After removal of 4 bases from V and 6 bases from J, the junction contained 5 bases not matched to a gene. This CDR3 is CASSFRTGDGYTF. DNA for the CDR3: TGTGCCAGCAGTTTCCGGACAGGCGATGGCTACACCTTC.

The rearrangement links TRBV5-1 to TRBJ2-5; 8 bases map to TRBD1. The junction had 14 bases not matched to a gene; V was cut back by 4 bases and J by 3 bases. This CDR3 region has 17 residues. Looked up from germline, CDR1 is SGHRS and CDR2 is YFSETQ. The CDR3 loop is CASSHARATGEKETQYF. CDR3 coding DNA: TGCGCCAGCAGCCACGCCCGGGCGACAGGGGAGAAAGAGACCCAGTACTTC.

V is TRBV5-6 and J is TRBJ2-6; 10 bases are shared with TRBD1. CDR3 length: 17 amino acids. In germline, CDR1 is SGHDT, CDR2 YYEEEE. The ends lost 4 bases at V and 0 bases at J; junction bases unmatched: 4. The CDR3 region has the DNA TGTGCCAGCAGCGCGGACAGGGGGTTCTCTGGGGCCAACGTCCTGACTTTC. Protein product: CASSADRGFSGANVLTF.

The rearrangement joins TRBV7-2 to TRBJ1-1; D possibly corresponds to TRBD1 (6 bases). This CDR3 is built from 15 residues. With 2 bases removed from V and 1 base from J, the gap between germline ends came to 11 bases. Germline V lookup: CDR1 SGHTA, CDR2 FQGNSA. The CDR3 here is CASSLKGGQNTEAFF. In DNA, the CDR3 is TGTGCCAGCAGCTTAAAAGGGGGTCAGAACACTGAAGCTTTCTTT.

The CDR3 DNA follows: TGTGCCAGTAAAGCGGGAGAGGGCCTAGCCAAAAACATTCAGTACTTC. Translation gives CASKAGEGLAKNIQYF. This chain links TRBV19 with TRBJ2-4, with 8 nucleotides matching TRBD2. The CDR3 contains 16 residues. Looked up from germline, CDR1 is LNHDA and CDR2 is SQIVND (reference sequence). After removal of 7 bases from V and 0 bases from J, the junction contained 8 bases not matched to a gene.

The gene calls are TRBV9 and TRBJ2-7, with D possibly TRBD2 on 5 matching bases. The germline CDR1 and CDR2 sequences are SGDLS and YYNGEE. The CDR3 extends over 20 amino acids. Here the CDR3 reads CAGSPPATEGIPGRSYEQYV. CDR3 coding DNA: TGTGCCGGCAGCCCCCCCGCGACCGAGGGAATCCCTGGGCGCTCCTACGAGCAGTACGTC.

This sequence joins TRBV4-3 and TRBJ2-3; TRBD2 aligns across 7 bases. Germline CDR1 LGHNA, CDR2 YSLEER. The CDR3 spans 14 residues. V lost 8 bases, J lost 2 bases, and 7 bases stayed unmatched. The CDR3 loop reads CASRMGGPTDTQYF. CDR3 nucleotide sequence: TGCGCCAGCCGAATGGGAGGGCCCACAGATACGCAGTATTTT.

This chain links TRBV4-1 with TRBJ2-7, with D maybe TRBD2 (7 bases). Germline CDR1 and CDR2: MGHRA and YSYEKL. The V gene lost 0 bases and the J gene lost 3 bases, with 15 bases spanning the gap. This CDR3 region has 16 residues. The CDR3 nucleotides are TGCGCCAGCAGCCAAGATCGGGGAGGGGGTAACTACGAGCAGTACTTC. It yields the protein CASSQDRGGGNYEQYF.

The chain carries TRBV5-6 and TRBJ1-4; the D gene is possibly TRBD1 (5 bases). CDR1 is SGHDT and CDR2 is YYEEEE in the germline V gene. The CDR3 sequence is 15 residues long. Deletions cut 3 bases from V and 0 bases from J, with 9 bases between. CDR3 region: CASSYRISTNEKLFF. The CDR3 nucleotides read TGTGCCAGCAGCTACAGGATTTCAACTAATGAAAAACTGTTTTTT.

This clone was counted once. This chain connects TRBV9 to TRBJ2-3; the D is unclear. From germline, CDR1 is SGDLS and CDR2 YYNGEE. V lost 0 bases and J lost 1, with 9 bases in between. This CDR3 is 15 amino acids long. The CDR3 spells CASSVAPTGTDTQYF. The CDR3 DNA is TGTGCCAGCAGCGTAGCTCCTACTGGCACAGATACGCAGTATTTT.

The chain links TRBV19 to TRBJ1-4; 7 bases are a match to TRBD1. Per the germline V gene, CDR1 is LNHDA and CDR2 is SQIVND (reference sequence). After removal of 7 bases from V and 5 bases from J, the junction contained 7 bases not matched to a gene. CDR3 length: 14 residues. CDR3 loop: CASTPGTANEKLFF. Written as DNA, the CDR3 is TGTGCCAGTACCCCAGGGACAGCCAATGAAAAACTGTTTTTT.

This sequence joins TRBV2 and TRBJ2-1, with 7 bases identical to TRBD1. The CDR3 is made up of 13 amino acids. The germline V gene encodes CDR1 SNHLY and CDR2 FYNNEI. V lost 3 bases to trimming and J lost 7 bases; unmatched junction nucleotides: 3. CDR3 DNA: TGTGCCAGCAGTGAGGACAGGAGAAATGAGCAGTTCTTC. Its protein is CASSEDRRNEQFF.